The 28 T cell receptor beta chains below were found in one sample sequenced in a study of T cells in Graves' hyperthyroidism and ophthalmopathy. The source material, RNA transcripts, was used to amplify TCR beta CDR3 regions. Primed by the HTBI set, a first-round RT-PCR was run on the TCR CDR3. TCRdb re-called the multiplex PCR reads through MiXCR, storing one row per CDR3 protein. The sample lists hundreds of thousands of distinct CDR3 sequences, under 25% occurring once. The sequenced sample was blood. These TCRs come from a man aged 25-45 years with Graves' ophthalmopathy.

The DNA of the CDR3 is TGTGCCAGCAGCGTAGGTCCCGGACGGAACACTGAAGCTTTCTTT. Residues: CASSVGPGRNTEAFF. The J gene is TRBJ1-1, the V gene TRBV9; D uncertain. This CDR3 has 15 residues. The germline V gene encodes CDR1 SGDLS and CDR2 YYNGEE. Trimming stripped 0 bases from V and 1 base from J, with 10 bases between.

At least ten counts were recorded for this clonotype. This chain links TRBV15 with TRBJ2-5, with 7 bases lining up with TRBD2. CDR3 length equals 19 residues. V was clipped by 0 bases and J by 5 bases; unmatched bases: 18. The germline CDR1 and CDR2 sequences are LNHNV and YYDKDF (reference sequence). CDR3 coding DNA: TGTGCCACCAGCAGAGACATGGTGGCCGGGGAGGGTTACAGGGAGACCCAGTACTTC. Its protein is CATSRDMVAGEGYRETQYF.

This clonotype was seen repeatedly, ten times or more. The genes are TRBV28 and TRBJ2-2; the D gene is possibly TRBD2 (6 bases). The CDR3 is 14 residues long. From germline, CDR1 is MDHEN and CDR2 SYDVKM. V lost 2 bases and J lost 5, with 9 bases in between. The CDR3 sequence is CASSLGRGTGELFF. CDR3 sequence (DNA): TGTGCCAGCAGTTTAGGGCGGGGAACCGGGGAGCTGTTTTTT.

The sample holds many counts of this clonotype. The chain has TRBV2 and TRBJ1-2, with 9 positions matching TRBD1. The length of the CDR3 is 19 residues. The trim removed 10 bases at V and 1 base at J, leaving 22 bases unmatched. Looked up from germline, CDR1 is SNHLY and CDR2 is FYNNEI. CDR3 amino acids: CATREWVPGQGSFNYGYTF. The CDR3, as DNA: TGTGCCACTAGGGAATGGGTCCCGGGACAGGGATCTTTTAACTATGGCTACACCTTC.

This clonotype was counted a few times. The chain links TRBV28 to TRBJ2-7, with 7 bases identical to TRBD1. CDR1 and CDR2 from the germline V gene are MDHEN and SYDVKM. With 1 base clipped from V and 8 bases from J, the junction kept 5 bases outside the gene matches. The CDR3 is made up of 13 amino acids. CDR3 coding DNA: TGTGCCAGCAGTTTATCTACAGGGGTGAAGCAGTACTTC. Protein: CASSLSTGVKQYF.

Here the CDR3 DNA reads TGTGCCAGCAGTCGCAGGGGGCTTTCTGGAAACACCATATATTTT. Translated: CASSRRGLSGNTIYF. V and J are TRBV6-1 and TRBJ1-3; 8 bases align to TRBD1. This CDR3 has 15 residues. Trimming at V came to 5 bases and at J to 1 base, leaving 4 bases not matched to a gene. Germline V gives CDR1 MNHNS, CDR2 SASEGT.

This chain joins TRBV4-1 and TRBJ1-4; D unresolved. This CDR3 comprises 19 residues. Germline V gene sequence: CDR1 MGHRA, CDR2 YSYEKL. Trimming stripped 4 bases from V and 2 bases from J, with 23 bases between. The CDR3 loop is CASSRKETLLPQTNEKLFF. The DNA of the CDR3 is TGCGCCAGCAGCCGAAAGGAGACGTTGCTCCCGCAGACTAATGAAAAACTGTTTTTT.

At least ten counts were recorded for this clonotype. The V call is TRBV12-3 or TRBV12-4, the J call TRBJ2-7; 8 nucleotides match TRBD2. This CDR3 has 14 residues. Trimming cost V 7 bases and J 5 bases; bases outside gene matches: 10. The CDR3 nucleotides are TGTGCCAGCACCTCGGGACTAGTTAACCACGAGCAGTACTTC. It encodes CASTSGLVNHEQYF.

The chain employs TRBV6-1 and TRBJ1-5; tentative D call: TRBD1 (5 bases). The germline V and J ends were trimmed by 10 bases and 2 bases, with 12 bases remaining between them. Germline assignment: CDR1 MNHNS and CDR2 SASEGT. The CDR3 spans 13 residues. The CDR3 reads CAIHRDGNQPQHF. In DNA form, the CDR3 reads TGTGCCATCCACCGGGACGGCAATCAGCCCCAGCATTTT.

A remark on this clonotype: Relative to the germline gene, one junction end is altered; a read error may explain this. The V call is TRBV28, the J call TRBJ2-3, with a weak D call TRBD2 (6 bases). The CDR3 length is 16 residues. Germline values: CDR1 MDHEN, CDR2 SYDVKM. The CDR3 DNA reads TGTGCCAGCAGCCGACCTAGCGTCAAAGGCACAGGTACGCAGTATTTT. Translated: CASSRPSVKGTGTQYF.

The chain is built from TRBV13 and TRBJ2-5, with 8 bases that match TRBD2. This CDR3 has 15 residues. CDR1 PRHDT and CDR2 FYEKMQ come from the germline V gene (reference sequence). Trimming at V came to 5 bases and at J to 2 bases, leaving 7 bases not matched to a gene. The CDR3 region has the DNA TGTGCCAGCAGCCCCCGGGGGGGGCCTCAAGAGACCCAGTACTTC. This sequence encodes CASSPRGGPQETQYF.

V usage is TRBV20-1 and J usage is TRBJ2-7; tentative D call: TRBD1 (6 bases). Trimming removed 5 bases from V and 8 bases from J, with 22 bases in between. The CDR3 has 14 residues. Germline CDR1 DFQATT, CDR2 SNEGSKA (reference sequence). The CDR3 coding sequence is TGCAGTGCTGTACAGGGCAGCCTTCTACGAAAGCAGTACTTC. Encoded protein: CSAVQGSLLRKQYF.

J is TRBJ2-5 and V is TRBV12-3 or TRBV12-4, with a weak D call TRBD2 (6 bases). V was shortened by 5 bases and J by 5 bases, with 21 bases between the two germline ends. The CDR3 totals 16 residues. The CDR3 loop is CASSPQFPGGRETQYF. The CDR3 nucleotides are TGTGCCAGCAGTCCCCAGTTCCCCGGGGGTCGTGAGACCCAGTACTTC.

This clonotype has only a few counts. The CDR3 sequence is CASSSEATGANEKLFF. In DNA form, the CDR3 reads TGTGCCAGCAGCTCAGAGGCGACAGGGGCTAATGAAAAACTGTTTTTT. The gene calls are TRBV7-9 and TRBJ1-4; the match to TRBD1 covers 8 bases. CDR1 and CDR2 from the germline V gene are SEHNR and FQNEAQ (reference sequence). Trimming at V came to 4 bases and at J to 3 bases, leaving 7 bases not matched to a gene. CDR3 size: 16 residues. The full variable domain, with the rest looked up from reference TRBV7-9 and TRBJ1-4, is DTGVSQNPRHKITKRGQNVTFRCDPISEHNRLYWYRQTLGQGPEFLTYFQNEAQLEKSRLLSDRFSAERPKGSFSTLEIQRTEQGDSAMYLCASSSEATGANEKLFFGSGTQLSVL.

J is TRBJ2-4 and V is TRBV29-1; perhaps D is TRBD1 or TRBD2 (5 bases each). There are 12 residues in the CDR3. Trimming took 8 bases from V and 5 from J, leaving 13 bases between them. Germline V gene lookup returns CDR1 SQVTM and CDR2 ANQGSEA. DNA of the CDR3: TGCAGCACTTCGGGACCCCAAAACATTCAGTACTTC. Its protein is CSTSGPQNIQYF.

The chain couples TRBV28 to TRBJ1-6, with 7 positions matching TRBD1. CDR1 and CDR2 from the germline V gene are MDHEN and SYDVKM. The CDR3 sequence is 14 residues long. V lost 5 bases to trimming and J lost 3 bases; unmatched junction nucleotides: 1. The CDR3 region is CASSGDSYNSPLHF. The CDR3 region has the DNA TGTGCCAGCAGTGGGGACAGCTATAATTCACCCCTCCACTTT.

This clonotype was picked up a small number of times. The chain combines TRBV7-2 with TRBJ1-2; D may be TRBD1 (6 bases). The CDR3 is 12 residues long. Germline CDR1 reads SGHTA; CDR2 reads FQGNSA. The V end was cut by 5 bases, the J end by 8 bases, with 12 bases between. CDR3 amino acids: CASSVTGTGYTF. The CDR3 DNA is TGTGCCAGCAGCGTTACAGGGACCGGCTACACCTTC.

V gene TRBV12-3 or TRBV12-4 combines with J gene TRBJ2-2; TRBD2 matches at 8 bases. V lost 6 bases to trimming and J lost 3 bases; unmatched junction nucleotides: 3. CDR3 length: 14 residues. The CDR3 DNA sequence: TGTGCCAGCAGGCGGGAGGAGGACACCGGGGAGCTGTTTTTT. This sequence encodes CASRREEDTGELFF.

The table lists this clonotype with many counts. This sequence joins TRBV11-3 and TRBJ2-1; perhaps TRBD1 as D (5 bases). The CDR3 covers 17 residues. Germline V CDR1 and CDR2: SGHNT, YENEEA. Trimming cost V 1 base and J 5 bases, with 18 bases left between them. CDR3 coding DNA: TGTGCCAGCAGCTTAGGGGGCCTAGGGCGTGGGGACAATGAGCAGTTCTTC. Translated: CASSLGGLGRGDNEQFF.

V gene TRBV5-1 combines with J gene TRBJ2-2; D may be TRBD1 (6 bases). The CDR3 consists of 15 residues. Germline V CDR1 and CDR2: SGHRS, YFSETQ. The V and J ends lost 1 base and 3 bases respectively, with 10 bases between them. CDR3: CASSLQGTYTGELFF. CDR3 sequence (DNA): TGCGCCAGCAGCTTGCAGGGGACGTACACCGGGGAGCTGTTTTTT.

This clonotype was found many times. The chain employs TRBV12-3 or TRBV12-4 and TRBJ1-5, with a weak D call TRBD1 (5 bases). The CDR3 extends over 13 amino acids. V lost 3 bases, J lost 4 bases, and 7 bases lay in between. The CDR3 DNA sequence: TGTGCCAGCAGTTTGTGGGGGAATCAGCCCCAGCATTTT. This gives the protein CASSLWGNQPQHF.

This clonotype was detected a few times. The chain is built from TRBV20-1 and TRBJ2-7, with TRBD1 as a possible D gene (6 bases). The CDR3 spans 12 residues. The germline V gene encodes CDR1 DFQATT and CDR2 SNEGSKA (reference sequence). The germline V and J ends were trimmed by 6 bases and 2 bases, with 11 bases remaining between them. The CDR3 region has the DNA TGCAGTGCCAGTGAGGGGGCCTACGAGCAGTACTTC. Translating gives CSASEGAYEQYF.

The chain is built from TRBV7-9 and TRBJ2-1, with 7 bases fitting TRBD2. Germline V gene lookup returns CDR1 SEHNR and CDR2 FQNEAQ (reference sequence). The CDR3 is 17 residues long. V was clipped by 5 bases and J by 3 bases; unmatched bases: 13. The CDR3 coding sequence is TGTGCCAGCAGCACCGGGTGGCTAGCGGATTTCTACAATGAGCAGTTCTTC. This codes for CASSTGWLADFYNEQFF.

This CDR3 reads CASSLRGRFLDTQYF. The CDR3 DNA is TGCGCCAGCAGCTTACGGGGGCGATTCTTGGATACGCAGTATTTT. The V gene is TRBV5-1, the J gene TRBJ2-3; D tentatively reads TRBD1 or TRBD2 (6 bases each). This CDR3 has 15 amino acids. The V gene lost 2 bases and the J gene lost 6 bases, with 16 bases spanning the gap. Germline loops: CDR1 SGHRS, CDR2 YFSETQ.

This clonotype was recorded at least ten times. The V and J genes are TRBV13 and TRBJ1-5; 11 bases match TRBD1. The CDR3 runs to 16 residues. The J segment lost 4 bases and the V segment lost 5 bases, leaving 7 bases of the junction unmatched. Germline V gives CDR1 PRHDT, CDR2 FYEKMQ (reference sequence). In DNA, the CDR3 is TGTGCCAGCAGCGCCTCCGGGACAGGGGGTAATCAGCCCCAGCATTTT. Amino acid sequence: CASSASGTGGNQPQHF.

This clonotype occurred a few times. The chain joins TRBV20-1 to TRBJ2-7, with TRBD1 matching over 9 bases. The V gene end was trimmed by 6 bases and the J gene end by 3 bases; junction bases not matched to a gene: 9. The CDR3 loop spans 14 amino acids. Germline lookup yields CDR1 DFQATT and CDR2 SNEGSKA (reference sequence). CDR3 sequence reads: CSAASRDRVYEQYF. CDR3 bases: TGCAGTGCCGCTTCCCGGGACAGGGTCTACGAGCAGTACTTC.

The V gene is TRBV7-6, the J gene TRBJ2-2; no clear D gene. Germline loops: CDR1 SGHVS, CDR2 FNYEAQ. V gave up 0 bases and J gave up 7 bases, with 9 bases separating them. CDR3 length: 14 amino acids. CDR3 bases: TGTGCCAGCAGCTTAGCGCTGGGAAACGGGGAGCTGTTTTTT. It encodes CASSLALGNGELFF.

This clonotype was recorded a few times. The rearrangement joins TRBV19 to TRBJ2-1; D might be TRBD2 (5 bases). This CDR3 has 15 residues. Germline loops: CDR1 LNHDA, CDR2 SQIVND (reference sequence). V was cut by 6 bases and J by 2 bases, with 14 bases left in between. The CDR3 region has the DNA TGTGCCAGTAGCCTTGGACTCCAAACCTACAATGAGCAGTTCTTC. Protein sequence: CASSLGLQTYNEQFF.